This TCR beta chain was documented in a study of T-cell memory formation after mild COVID-19. General study points: CD4+ contracting clones lay mainly in CM and EM, CD8+ ones in EMRA. The pre-infection memory compartment contained some responding clones, suggesting cross-reactive memory joined. Day 15 to 85 contractors were CD4/CD8 balanced; later expanders leaned CD4+.

CDR3 length equals 13 residues. V lost 4 bases to trimming and J lost 5 bases, with 11 bases between them. CDR1 is SEHNR, CDR2 FQNEAQ, per germline (reference sequence). Researchers used 5'RACE with constant-segment primers to make TCR alpha and TCR beta cDNA libraries that carry sample barcodes and UMIs. TCRdb processed the 5' RACE reads anew with MiXCR; each CDR3 protein has one entry. Among 110,000 or so distinct CDR3 sequences listed, about 20% were seen once. This clonotype was counted a few times. What it binds is not known. Sequencing was done on a sample of PBMCs or a T cell subset sorted from them (not recorded which). The sequence derives from a man younger than 30 who had mild COVID-19 (a few samples of this study predate the infection). Cell type and time point are not known. The chain combines TRBV7-9 with TRBJ1-2; D is perhaps TRBD1 (6 bases). CDR3 protein: CASSSGQIYGYTF. CDR3 DNA sequence: TGTGCCAGCAGCTCCGGACAGATTTATGGCTACACCTTC.